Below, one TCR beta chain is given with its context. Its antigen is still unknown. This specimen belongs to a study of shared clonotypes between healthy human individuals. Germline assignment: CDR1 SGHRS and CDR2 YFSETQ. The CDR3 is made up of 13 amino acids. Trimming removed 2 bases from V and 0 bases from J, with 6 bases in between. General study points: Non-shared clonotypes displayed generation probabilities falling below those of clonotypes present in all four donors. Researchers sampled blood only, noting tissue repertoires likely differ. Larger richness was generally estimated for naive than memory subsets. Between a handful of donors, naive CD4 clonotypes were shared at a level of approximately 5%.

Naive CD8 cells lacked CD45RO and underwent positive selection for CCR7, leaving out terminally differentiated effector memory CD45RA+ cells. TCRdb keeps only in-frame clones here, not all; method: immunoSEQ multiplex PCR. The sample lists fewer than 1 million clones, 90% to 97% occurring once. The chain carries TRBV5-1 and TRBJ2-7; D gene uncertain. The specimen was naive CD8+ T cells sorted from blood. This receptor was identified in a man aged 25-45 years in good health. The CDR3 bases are TGCGCCAGCAGCTTCGGTAACTCCTACGAGCAGTACTTC. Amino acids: CASSFGNSYEQYF. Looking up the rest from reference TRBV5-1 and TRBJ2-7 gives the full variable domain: KAGVTQTPRYLIKTRGQQVTLSCSPISGHRSVSWYQQTPGQGLQFLFEYFSETQRNKGNFPGRFSGRQFSNSRSEMNVSTLELGDSALYLCASSFGNSYEQYFGPGTRLTVT.